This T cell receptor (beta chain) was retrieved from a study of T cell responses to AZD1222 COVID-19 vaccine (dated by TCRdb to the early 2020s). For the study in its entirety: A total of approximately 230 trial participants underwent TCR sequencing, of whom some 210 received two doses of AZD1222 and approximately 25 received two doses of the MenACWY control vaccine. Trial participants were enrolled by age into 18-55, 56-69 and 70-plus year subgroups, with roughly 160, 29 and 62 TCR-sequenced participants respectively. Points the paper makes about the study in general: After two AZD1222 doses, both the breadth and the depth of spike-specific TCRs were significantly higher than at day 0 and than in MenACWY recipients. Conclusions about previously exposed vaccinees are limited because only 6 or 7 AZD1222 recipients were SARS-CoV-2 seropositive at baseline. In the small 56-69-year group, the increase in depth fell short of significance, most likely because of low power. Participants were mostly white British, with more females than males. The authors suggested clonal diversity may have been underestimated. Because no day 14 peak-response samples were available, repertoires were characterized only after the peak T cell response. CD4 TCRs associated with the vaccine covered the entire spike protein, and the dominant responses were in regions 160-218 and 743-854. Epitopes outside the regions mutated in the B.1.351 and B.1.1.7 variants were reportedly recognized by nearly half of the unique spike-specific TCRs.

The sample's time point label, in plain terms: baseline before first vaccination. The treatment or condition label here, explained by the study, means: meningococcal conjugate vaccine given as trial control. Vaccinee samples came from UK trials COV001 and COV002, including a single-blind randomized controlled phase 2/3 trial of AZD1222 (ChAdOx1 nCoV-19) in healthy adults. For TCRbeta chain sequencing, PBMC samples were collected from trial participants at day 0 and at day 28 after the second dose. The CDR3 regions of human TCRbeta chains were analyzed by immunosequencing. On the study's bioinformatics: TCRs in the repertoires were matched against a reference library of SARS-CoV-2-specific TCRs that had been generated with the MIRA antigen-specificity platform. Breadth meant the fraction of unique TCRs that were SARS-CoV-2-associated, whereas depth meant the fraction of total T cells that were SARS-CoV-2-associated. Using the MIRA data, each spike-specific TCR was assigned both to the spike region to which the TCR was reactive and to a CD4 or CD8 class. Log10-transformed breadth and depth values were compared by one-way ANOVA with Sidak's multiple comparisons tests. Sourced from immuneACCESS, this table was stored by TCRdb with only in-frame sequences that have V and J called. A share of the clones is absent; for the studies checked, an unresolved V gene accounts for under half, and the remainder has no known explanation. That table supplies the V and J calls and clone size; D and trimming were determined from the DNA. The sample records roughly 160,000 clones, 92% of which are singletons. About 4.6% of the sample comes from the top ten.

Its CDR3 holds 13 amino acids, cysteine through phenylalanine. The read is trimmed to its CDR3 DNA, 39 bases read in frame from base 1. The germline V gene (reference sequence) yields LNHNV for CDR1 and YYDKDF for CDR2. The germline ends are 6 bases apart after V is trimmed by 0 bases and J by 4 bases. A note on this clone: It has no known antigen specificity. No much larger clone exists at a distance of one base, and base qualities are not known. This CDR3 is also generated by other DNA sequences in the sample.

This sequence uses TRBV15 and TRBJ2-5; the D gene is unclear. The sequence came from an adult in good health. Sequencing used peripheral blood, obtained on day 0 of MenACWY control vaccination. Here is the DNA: TGTGCCACCAGCAGAGATCCGGGAGAGACCCAGTACTTC. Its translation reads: CATSRDPGETQYF.